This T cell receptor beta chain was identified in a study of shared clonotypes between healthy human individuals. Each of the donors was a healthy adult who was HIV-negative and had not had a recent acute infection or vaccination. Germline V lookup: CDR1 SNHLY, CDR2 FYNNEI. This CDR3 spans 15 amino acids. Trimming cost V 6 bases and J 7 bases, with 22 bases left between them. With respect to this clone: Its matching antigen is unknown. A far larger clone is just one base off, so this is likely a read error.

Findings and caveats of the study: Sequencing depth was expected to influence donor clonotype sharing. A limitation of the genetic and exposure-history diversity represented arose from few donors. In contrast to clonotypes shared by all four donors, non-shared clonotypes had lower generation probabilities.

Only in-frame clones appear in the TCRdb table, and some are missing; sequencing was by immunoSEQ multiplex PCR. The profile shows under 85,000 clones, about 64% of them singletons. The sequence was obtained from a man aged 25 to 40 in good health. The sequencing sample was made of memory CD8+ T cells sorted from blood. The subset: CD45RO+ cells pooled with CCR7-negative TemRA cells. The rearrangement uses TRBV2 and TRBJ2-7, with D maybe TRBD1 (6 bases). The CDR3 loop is CASSGGQIAPREQYF. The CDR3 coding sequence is TGTGCCAGCAGCGGAGGACAGATAGCCCCGAGGGAGCAGTACTTC.